Below are 10 T cell receptor beta chains sequenced from a single sample in a study of cytomegalovirus exposure and HLA in healthy donors. The PCR used 60 Vbeta and 13 Jbeta primers. The method was immunoSEQ multiplex PCR; TCRdb's version includes in-frame clones alone and lacks a portion of them. The sample contains approximately 160,000 clones, nearly 80% of which appear only once. Sequenced sample: PBMCs. Receptors originate from a male donor in good health and CMV-seronegative.

CDR3 coding DNA: TGTGCCAGCAGCCAAGGGGACAGGGTAAGGGAGGACCCCGGGGAGCTGTTTTTT. Its protein is CASSQGDRVREDPGELFF. The chain joins TRBV5-5 to TRBJ2-2; TRBD1 matches 9 bases. With V trimmed by 4 bases and J by 6 bases, 16 bases remained unmatched. Germline CDR1 reads SGHKS; CDR2 reads YYEKEE (reference sequence). The CDR3 length is 18 residues.

For this clone: Germline and junction disagree at one end, which may indicate a read error. The V gene is TRBV10-3, the J gene TRBJ1-6, with a possible D match to TRBD1 (5 bases). The CDR3 runs to 14 residues. In germline, CDR1 is ENHRY, CDR2 SYGVKD. In DNA form, the CDR3 reads TGTGCCATCAGTGATCAGGGCAGTAATCCACCCCTCCACTTT. It specifies CAISDQGSNPPLHF.

This clone was seen more than once but under ten times. J is TRBJ1-2 and V is TRBV12-5, with TRBD1 matching 7 bases. CDR3 length equals 13 residues. The V gene's germline CDR1 is LGHNT and CDR2 FRNRAP. V dropped 1 base and J dropped 7; count of bases not matched to a gene: 3. The CDR3 DNA reads as TGTGCTAGTGGTTTGGGACAGGGTGGTGGCTACACCTTC. It encodes CASGLGQGGGYTF.

CDR3 in amino acids: CASSQGAGTVYNSPLHF. The CDR3 DNA reads TGCGCCAGCAGCCAAGGGGCCGGGACAGTATATAATTCACCCCTCCACTTT. The rearrangement joins TRBV4-3 to TRBJ1-6; the match to TRBD1 covers 7 bases. This CDR3 spans 17 amino acids. V dropped 1 base and J dropped 4; count of bases not matched to a gene: 7. CDR1 and CDR2 (germline): LGHNA, YSLEER.

The chain joins TRBV6-6 to TRBJ2-5, with 9 nucleotides matching TRBD1. The V segment lost 6 bases and the J segment 4 bases; nucleotides outside the gene matches: 9. The CDR3 extends over 15 amino acids. In germline, CDR1 is MNHNY, CDR2 SVGAGI (reference sequence). In DNA, the CDR3 is TGTGCCAGCAGATCCGGGACAGGGTCTTCAGAGACCCAGTACTTC. This gives the protein CASRSGTGSSETQYF.

The gene calls are TRBV6-6 and TRBJ1-1; TRBD1 might be the D (5 bases). V was cut by 0 bases and J by 5 bases, with 7 bases left in between. The CDR3 length is 13 residues. Germline assignment: CDR1 MNHNY and CDR2 SVGAGI (reference sequence). In nucleotides, the CDR3 is TGTGCCAGCAGTTACTCCGGGGGAACTGAAGCTTTCTTT. Translation gives CASSYSGGTEAFF.

This clone was seen only a few times. The chain couples TRBV7-9 to TRBJ1-1, with 8 nucleotides matching TRBD1. The CDR3 is made up of 14 amino acids. Trimming at V came to 1 base and at J to 5 bases, leaving 3 bases not matched to a gene. Germline loops: CDR1 SEHNR, CDR2 FQNEAQ (reference sequence). The CDR3 nucleotides read TGTGCCAGCAGCTTAGTGCAGGGGGCAACTGAAGCTTTCTTT. Encoded protein: CASSLVQGATEAFF. Full variable domain (remainder filled in from reference TRBV7-9 and TRBJ1-1): DTGVSQNPRHKITKRGQNVTFRCDPISEHNRLYWYRQTLGQGPEFLTYFQNEAQLEKSRLLSDRFSAERPKGSFSTLEIQRTEQGDSAMYLCASSLVQGATEAFFGQGTRLTVV.

The chain joins TRBV18 to TRBJ2-7, with a possible D match to TRBD2 (7 bases). Germline V gene sequence: CDR1 KGHSH, CDR2 LQKENI. This CDR3 spans 14 amino acids. V lost 2 bases to trimming and J lost 4 bases, with 12 bases between them. The CDR3 DNA follows: TGTGCCAGCTCACCATCGGGGGGCCAATACGAGCAGTACTTC. Residues: CASSPSGGQYEQYF.

This chain uses TRBV6-5 with TRBJ2-3, with TRBD2 matching over 8 bases. This CDR3 is built from 13 residues. With 4 bases clipped from V and 9 bases from J, the junction kept 6 bases outside the gene matches. Germline CDR1 MNHEY, CDR2 SVGAGI. CDR3 nucleotide sequence: TGTGCCAGCAGTTCGCACCGGACTAGCACGCAGTATTTT. Amino acids: CASSSHRTSTQYF.

A note on this clone: One end of the junction does not line up with germline, which may come from a read error. The chain joins TRBV7-9 to TRBJ1-2; D unclear. Germline CDR1 is SEHNR and CDR2 is FQNEAQ (reference sequence). The CDR3 is made up of 11 amino acids. CDR3 protein: CSSTSFYGYTF. Here the CDR3 DNA reads TGTTCCAGCACCTCGTTCTATGGCTACACCTTC.